In this sample, the clone carrying this T cell receptor (beta chain) turned up many times. These data are taken from a study of regulatory T cells in long-lasting Graves disease. Study details: Recently diagnosed Graves' patients had received antithyroid drugs for under 3 months.

Time point of the sample: newly diagnosed GD, antithyroid drugs for less than 3 months. With RNA extracted from PBMCs as input, the TCR library was made. Investigators prepared the TCR beta libraries by applying iRepertoire HTBI primers and Arm-PCR of CDR3 regions. TCRdb processed the multiplex PCR reads anew with MiXCR; each CDR3 protein has one entry. Counted here are fewer than 550,000 distinct CDR3 sequences, about 16% occurring once; the ten biggest clones make up 20% to 25%. These data were also reused for a study on T cells in Graves' hyperthyroidism and ophthalmopathy.

This specimen consisted of peripheral blood mononuclear cells (PBMCs), obtained at new diagnosis, from a patient treated with antithyroid drugs. The origin of this receptor is a woman in her late teens or twenties with Graves disease.

The CDR3 here is CASSYSIGGGEQFF. CDR3 DNA sequence: TGTGCCAGCAGTTACTCGATAGGGGGCGGTGAGCAGTTCTTC. The chain has TRBV6-2 or TRBV6-3 and TRBJ2-1; 7 bases line up with TRBD1. This CDR3 comprises 14 residues. From germline, CDR1 is MNHEY and CDR2 SVGEGT. With V trimmed by 0 bases and J by 9 bases, 5 bases remained unmatched.